Presented here are 23 T cell receptor beta chains from one specimen sequenced in a study of blood T cell repertoires in COVID-19 (dated by TCRdb to between 2020 and 2021). The library was produced with the immunoSEQ multiplex PCR assay. TCRdb took this table from immuneACCESS and kept in-frame rearrangements with V and J called. Such tables lack part of the clones; where checked against another copy, unresolved V genes explain under half of the gap, and the rest is unexplained. For this sample there are some 150,000 clones; roughly 84% appear just once. About 5.8% of the sample goes to the ten largest clones. Sample: PBMCs or T cells enriched from blood (not recorded which). The source of these receptors is a woman between 50 and 59 years old who had been exposed to COVID-19.

This CDR3 reads CASSQVPGWPLHF. The CDR3 nucleotides read TGTGCCAGCAGCCAAGTTCCAGGGTGGCCCCTCCACTTT. The rearrangement uses TRBV3-1 (or the pseudogene TRBV3-2) and TRBJ1-6; tentative D call: TRBD1 (5 bases). The CDR3 has 13 amino acids. From germline, CDR1 is LGHDT and CDR2 YNNKEL (reference sequence). V shed 1 base and J shed 13 bases, with 11 bases lying between them.

The rearrangement uses TRBV12-3 or TRBV12-4 and TRBJ2-7; 7 bases are shared with TRBD1. This CDR3 comprises 13 residues. V lost 4 bases and J lost 3; bases outside the gene matches: 3. As DNA, the CDR3 is TGTGCCAGCAGTTCAACAGGGGTCTACGAGCAGTACTTC. Encoded protein: CASSSTGVYEQYF.

This clone was seen only once. The chain links TRBV5-6 to TRBJ1-2; D unresolved. V was cut by 1 base and J by 6 bases, with 7 bases left in between. From germline, CDR1 is SGHDT and CDR2 YYEEEE. The CDR3 spans 12 residues. CDR3 nucleotides: TGTGCCAGCAGCTTGAACAACAATGGCTACACCTTC. Its translation is CASSLNNNGYTF.

The J gene is TRBJ2-5, the V gene TRBV5-1; no reliable D call. The CDR3 consists of 13 residues. The ends were cut back, 4 bases at V and 5 bases at J, with 12 bases in the middle. Germline CDR1 SGHRS, CDR2 YFSETQ. The CDR3: CASSSRPRETQYF. The CDR3 DNA is TGCGCCAGCAGCAGCAGGCCCAGGGAGACCCAGTACTTC.

V gene TRBV7-8 combines with J gene TRBJ1-2, with 8 bases that match TRBD1. The CDR3 is made up of 16 amino acids. Germline V gene sequence: CDR1 SGHVS, CDR2 FQNEAQ. Trimming removed 1 base from V and 1 base from J; junction bases left unmatched: 5. The CDR3 nucleotides read TGTGCCAGCAGCTTAGGGACAGGGAGTATTAACTATGGCTACACCTTC. As protein: CASSLGTGSINYGYTF.

This clone came up a few times. The V and J genes are TRBV20-1 and TRBJ1-2; possibly TRBD1 for D (5 bases). CDR1 DFQATT and CDR2 SNEGSKA come from the germline V gene (reference sequence). The germline V and J ends were trimmed by 3 bases and 4 bases, with 27 bases remaining between them. The CDR3 length is 18 residues. CDR3 residues: CSASKEERSGRAIYGYTF. CDR3 bases: TGCAGTGCTAGTAAGGAAGAAAGGTCCGGCAGGGCTATCTATGGCTACACCTTC.

The CDR3 region is CASNFPGQGAASAYEQYF. In DNA, the CDR3 is TGCGCCAGCAATTTCCCGGGACAAGGTGCGGCAAGCGCATACGAGCAGTACTTC. The V gene is TRBV10-1, the J gene TRBJ2-7; a weak D match, TRBD1 (6 bases). Trimming stripped 7 bases from V and 4 bases from J, with 29 bases between. The CDR3 has 18 amino acids. Germline-derived CDR1 and CDR2 are WNHNN and SYGVQD (reference sequence).

This chain joins TRBV5-4 and TRBJ2-7, with D perhaps TRBD2 (5 bases). V lost 3 bases to trimming and J lost 0 bases, with 10 bases between them. The length of the CDR3 is 14 residues. Germline CDR1 reads SGHNT; CDR2 reads YYREEE (reference sequence). The CDR3 nucleotides read TGTGCCAGCAGCTGGGGAGAGGGCTCCTACGAGCAGTACTTC. Translating gives CASSWGEGSYEQYF.

The chain uses TRBV19 and TRBJ1-5; 9 bases match TRBD1. The V gene end was trimmed by 9 bases and the J gene end by 5 bases; junction bases not matched to a gene: 11. Looked up from germline, CDR1 is LNHDA and CDR2 is SQIVND (reference sequence). CDR3 length: 15 residues. The CDR3 here is CASRPGTGSHQPQHF. CDR3 bases: TGTGCCAGCCGACCCGGGACAGGGAGCCATCAGCCCCAGCATTTT.

The V and J genes are TRBV29-1 and TRBJ1-1; D unclear. The CDR3 has 12 amino acids. Germline CDR1 is SQVTM and CDR2 is ANQGSEA. The CDR3 coding sequence is TGCACCTACTTAGACTGGTACACTGAAGCTTTCTTT. Protein: CTYLDWYTEAFF.

The V gene is TRBV4-3, the J gene TRBJ1-6, with unresolved D. This CDR3 has 15 amino acids. The ends were cut back, 2 bases at V and 3 bases at J, with 8 bases in the middle. Germline-derived CDR1 and CDR2 are LGHNA and YSLEER. In DNA, the CDR3 is TGCGCCAGCAGCCAAATACCAGTCTATAATTCACCCCTCCACTTT. It specifies CASSQIPVYNSPLHF.

V gene TRBV6-5 combines with J gene TRBJ1-1, with D tentatively TRBD1 (5 bases). Germline CDR1 MNHEY, CDR2 SVGAGI. This CDR3 comprises 12 residues. Trimming removed 6 bases at V and 3 bases at J, with 8 bases between. The CDR3 nucleotides read TGTGCCAGCAGGGGGGGGGACACTGAAGCTTTCTTT. This gives the protein CASRGGDTEAFF.

This clone came up once. The chain is built from TRBV7-9 and TRBJ1-1, with TRBD1 as a possible D gene (5 bases). This CDR3 is built from 13 residues. CDR1 and CDR2 from the germline V gene are SEHNR and FQNEAQ (reference sequence). Trimming removed 1 base from V and 6 bases from J, with 9 bases in between. The CDR3 nucleotides read TGTGCCAGCAGCTTAGGACAGTTGTCTGAAGCTTTCTTT. The encoded protein is CASSLGQLSEAFF.

The chain couples TRBV7-2 to TRBJ2-5; 7 nucleotides agree with TRBD2. Trimming took 5 bases from V and 4 from J; bases not matched to a gene: 13. This CDR3 region has 16 residues. Germline assignment: CDR1 SGHTA and CDR2 FQGNSA. CDR3 region: CASSSPRAGVGETQYF. The CDR3 DNA reads as TGTGCCAGCAGCAGTCCTCGCGCGGGAGTGGGAGAGACCCAGTACTTC.

In its sample, this clone was seen once. The CDR3 loop is CASSRTALSYEQYF. In DNA, the CDR3 is TGTGCCAGTAGTCGGACAGCCTTATCCTACGAGCAGTACTTC. This chain uses TRBV19 with TRBJ2-7; D is possibly TRBD1 (6 bases). Per the germline V gene, CDR1 is LNHDA and CDR2 is SQIVND (reference sequence). This CDR3 is built from 14 residues. The ends were cut back, 5 bases at V and 1 base at J, with 12 bases in the middle.

This chain joins TRBV10-3 and TRBJ1-1, with D uncertain. The V and J ends lost 2 bases and 2 bases respectively, with 3 bases between them. The CDR3 totals 12 residues. Germline CDR1 is ENHRY and CDR2 is SYGVKD. CDR3 coding DNA: TGTGCCATCAGTGAGCTAAACACTGAAGCTTTCTTT. This translates into CAISELNTEAFF.

The chain is built from TRBV4-3 and TRBJ2-1; 9 bases line up with TRBD2. Germline CDR1 is LGHNA and CDR2 is YSLEER. V trimming: 3 bases; J trimming: 2 bases; junction bases outside the gene matches: 2. The CDR3 is 15 amino acids. CDR3 in amino acids: CASSQRTSAYNEQFF. CDR3 sequence (DNA): TGCGCCAGCAGCCAGAGGACTAGCGCCTACAATGAGCAGTTCTTC.

The chain joins TRBV5-1 to TRBJ2-3, with 9 bases fitting TRBD2. The CDR3 consists of 18 residues. The ends lost 1 base at V and 6 bases at J; junction bases unmatched: 15. Germline CDR1 SGHRS, CDR2 YFSETQ. This CDR3 is CASSLMGRGGRLTDTQYF. The CDR3 coding sequence is TGCGCCAGCAGCTTGATGGGGCGGGGGGGCCGTCTCACGGATACGCAGTATTTT.

The chain carries TRBV5-4 and TRBJ2-7; D not resolved. Trimming left V 0 bases short and J 1 base short, with 11 bases between. From germline, CDR1 is SGHNT and CDR2 YYREEE (reference sequence). CDR3 length: 15 residues. CDR3 loop: CASSLAGRNSYEQYF. CDR3 in DNA: TGTGCCAGCAGCTTGGCAGGCCGGAATTCCTACGAGCAGTACTTC.

This clone has more than one count but fewer than ten. V and J are TRBV7-2 and TRBJ2-2; no reliable D call. This CDR3 comprises 13 residues. Looked up from germline, CDR1 is SGHTA and CDR2 is FQGNSA. Trimming left V 4 bases short and J 4 bases short, with 7 bases between. The CDR3 sequence is CASSYAATGELFF. In DNA form, the CDR3 reads TGTGCCAGCAGCTACGCGGCCACCGGGGAGCTGTTTTTT.

There are a few counts of this clone. The chain joins TRBV27 to TRBJ1-6, with a possible D match to TRBD1 (6 bases). This CDR3 has 16 amino acids. Trimming removed 5 bases at V and 7 bases at J, with 18 bases between. Germline-derived CDR1 and CDR2 are MNHEY and SMNVEV (reference sequence). CDR3 bases: TGTGCCAGCAGTCTCAGGGGTGAGCGGTTGAATTCACCCCTCCACTTT. Its translation: CASSLRGERLNSPLHF.

V and J are TRBV28 and TRBJ1-2; the match to TRBD1 covers 8 bases. This CDR3 is 13 amino acids long. The V gene's germline CDR1 is MDHEN and CDR2 SYDVKM. With V trimmed by 6 bases and J by 7 bases, 7 bases remained unmatched. In nucleotides, the CDR3 is TGTGCCAGCAGGGAACCCGGGACAGGTGGCTACACCTTC. Translating gives CASREPGTGGYTF.

This clone came up once. This chain connects TRBV27 to TRBJ1-1; 8 bases align to TRBD1. Germline V CDR1 and CDR2: MNHEY, SMNVEV (reference sequence). V gave up 5 bases and J gave up 4 bases; unmatched junction bases: 9. The CDR3 has 15 residues. The CDR3 region is CASSQDRGVRTEAFF. The CDR3 DNA reads as TGTGCCAGCAGTCAAGACAGGGGAGTTCGCACTGAAGCTTTCTTT.